These 29 T cell receptor beta chains were sequenced from one sample in a study of OX40 agonist ivuxolimab in advanced cancers. Libraries were prepared by immunoSEQ multiplex PCR; TCRdb keeps only in-frame clonotypes and omits some of them. The sample has fewer than 85,000 clones, about nine tenths seen once. This material consisted of CD4+ or CD8+ T cells sorted from blood, taken in a trial of the OX40 agonist ivuxolimab. These receptors all stem from an adult with an advanced solid tumor such as melanoma, head and neck, liver or kidney cancer.

V and J are TRBV5-4 and TRBJ2-2; D possibly matches TRBD1 or TRBD2 (5 bases each). There are 15 residues in the CDR3. Trimming left V 3 bases short and J 3 bases short, with 12 bases between. CDR1 and CDR2 from the germline V gene are SGHNT and YYREEE (reference sequence). The CDR3 spells CASSYRDGHTGELFF. CDR3 in DNA: TGTGCCAGCAGCTACCGGGACGGACACACCGGGGAGCTGTTTTTT.

The chain has TRBV7-9 and TRBJ2-3, with 8 bases matching TRBD2. The CDR3 loop spans 12 amino acids. Looked up from germline, CDR1 is SEHNR and CDR2 is FQNEAQ (reference sequence). V lost 6 bases to trimming and J lost 6 bases; unmatched junction nucleotides: 2. Here the CDR3 DNA reads TGTGCCAGCAGGCCGGGGGGGGATACGCAGTATTTT. Its protein is CASRPGGDTQYF.

This chain joins TRBV5-1 and TRBJ2-2; D is unresolved. From germline, CDR1 is SGHRS and CDR2 YFSETQ. The CDR3 is made up of 13 amino acids. V gave up 5 bases and J gave up 6 bases, with 11 bases separating them. The CDR3 nucleotides read TGCGCCAGCAGTCCCCTCGGAGCCGGGGAGCTGTTTTTT. Translation gives CASSPLGAGELFF.

CDR3: CASSLDSDSTDTQYF. Written as DNA, the CDR3 is TGTGCCAGCAGCTTAGACTCGGATAGCACAGATACGCAGTATTTT. This chain joins TRBV11-2 and TRBJ2-3; D not certain. The CDR3 is 15 residues long. V dropped 0 bases and J dropped 0 bases, with 7 bases sitting between them. Germline V lookup: CDR1 SGHAT, CDR2 FQNNGV.

V usage is TRBV28 and J usage is TRBJ1-5; D not certain. Per the germline V gene, CDR1 is MDHEN and CDR2 is SYDVKM. V lost 2 bases, J lost 1 base, and 9 bases lay in between. The CDR3 runs to 15 residues. CDR3 in DNA: TGTGCCAGCAGTTTAATCGAAGGAAGCAATCAGCCCCAGCATTTT. Its translation: CASSLIEGSNQPQHF.

The V call is TRBV19, the J call TRBJ1-2, with TRBD1 identical over 7 bases. CDR3 length equals 16 residues. Looked up from germline, CDR1 is LNHDA and CDR2 is SQIVND (reference sequence). J was trimmed by 4 bases and V by 3 bases; bases with no gene match: 11. CDR3 DNA sequence: TGTGCCAGTAGTATCAGGGGGGCCGGTTCTATCTATGGCTACACCTTC. The encoded protein is CASSIRGAGSIYGYTF.

This chain joins TRBV10-3 and TRBJ1-5; tentative D call: TRBD1 (5 bases). V lost 2 bases and J lost 5, with 13 bases in between. In germline, CDR1 is ENHRY, CDR2 SYGVKD. CDR3 length: 15 amino acids. The CDR3 nucleotides are TGTGCCATCAGTGAGGCGGGTCAGGGAGATCAGCCCCAGCATTTT. It codes for CAISEAGQGDQPQHF.

This chain uses TRBV5-1 with TRBJ2-5; maybe TRBD2 (5 bases). Looked up from germline, CDR1 is SGHRS and CDR2 is YFSETQ. V lost 2 bases and J lost 2, with 19 bases in between. This CDR3 has 17 amino acids. CDR3 bases: TGCGCCAGCAGCTTCGGGAAGGGTACGGTGTTGCAAGAGACCCAGTACTTC. Translated: CASSFGKGTVLQETQYF.

This clone appeared a single time. CDR3 nucleotides: TGTGCCAGTAGCAGGGACGGGACAGGCGGCTACACCTTC. It specifies CASSRDGTGGYTF. The chain links TRBV19 to TRBJ1-2, with 8 positions matching TRBD1. The V segment lost 6 bases and the J segment 8 bases; nucleotides outside the gene matches: 8. This CDR3 has 13 residues. In germline, CDR1 is LNHDA, CDR2 SQIVND (reference sequence).

The genes are TRBV11-1 and TRBJ2-3; D is uncertain. The V gene lost 3 bases and the J gene lost 0 bases, with 7 bases spanning the gap. The CDR3 length is 14 residues. In germline, CDR1 is SGHAT, CDR2 FQDESV (reference sequence). CDR3 bases: TGTGCCAGCAGCTTTGGTACTAGCACAGATACGCAGTATTTT. This gives the protein CASSFGTSTDTQYF. The full variable domain, in which reference TRBV11-1 and TRBJ2-3 provide the parts outside the CDR3, is EAEVAQSPRYKITEKSQAVAFWCDPISGHATLYWYRQILGQGPELLVQFQDESVVDDSQLPKDRFSAERLKGVDSTLKIQPAELGDSAMYLCASSFGTSTDTQYFGPGTRLTVL.

The CDR3 loop reads CASSISGYQPQHF. DNA for the CDR3: TGTGCCAGTAGTATTTCGGGTTATCAGCCCCAGCATTTT. V usage is TRBV19 and J usage is TRBJ1-5; D not resolved. The CDR3 is 13 amino acids. Germline CDR1 reads LNHDA; CDR2 reads SQIVND (reference sequence). Trimming shortened V by 3 bases and J by 5 bases, and 8 bases separated the two germline ends.

V is TRBV5-4 and J is TRBJ2-5, with 7 bases identical to TRBD2. From germline, CDR1 is SGHNT and CDR2 YYREEE (reference sequence). The CDR3 covers 14 residues. V dropped 3 bases and J dropped 4; count of bases not matched to a gene: 6. DNA for the CDR3: TGTGCCAGCAGCTCGGGGGGTGGCGTAGAGACCCAGTACTTC. Protein product: CASSSGGGVETQYF.

V gene TRBV28 combines with J gene TRBJ1-4; D remains unclear. Germline V gene lookup returns CDR1 MDHEN and CDR2 SYDVKM. Trimming removed 5 bases from V and 7 bases from J, with 11 bases in between. The CDR3 is 13 amino acids. The CDR3 is CASSPWKGEKLFF. CDR3 sequence (DNA): TGTGCCAGCAGTCCTTGGAAAGGTGAAAAACTGTTTTTT.

The chain is built from TRBV11-2 and TRBJ2-6, with TRBD1 as a possible D gene (6 bases). The CDR3 runs 17 residues. The germline V gene has CDR1 SGHAT and CDR2 FQNNGV. Deletions cut 0 bases from V and 3 bases from J, with 12 bases between. The CDR3 nucleotides read TGTGCCAGCAGCTTAGACAGGGGTGTCGGTGGGGCCAACGTCCTGACTTTC. The encoded protein is CASSLDRGVGGANVLTF.

This chain connects TRBV11-2 to TRBJ2-5; 8 bases are shared with TRBD2. Germline V CDR1 and CDR2: SGHAT, FQNNGV. Trimming removed 3 bases from V and 1 base from J; junction bases left unmatched: 4. The CDR3 contains 15 residues. The DNA for the CDR3 is TGTGCCAGCAGCTTTCAGCGGGGGATCCAAGAGACCCAGTACTTC. Protein product: CASSFQRGIQETQYF.

The J gene is TRBJ2-7, the V gene TRBV6-5; TRBD2 aligns across 12 bases. V lost 5 bases and J lost 6; bases outside the gene matches: 5. The CDR3 is made up of 14 amino acids. Germline assignment: CDR1 MNHEY and CDR2 SVGAGI. CDR3 residues: CASSRLAGAFEQYF. The DNA for the CDR3 is TGTGCCAGCAGTCGACTAGCGGGGGCCTTCGAGCAGTACTTC.

The V and J genes are TRBV28 and TRBJ1-2; D gene ambiguous. V lost 10 bases, J lost 4 bases, and 13 bases lay in between. CDR3 length: 12 residues. Germline-derived CDR1 and CDR2 are MDHEN and SYDVKM. In DNA, the CDR3 is TGTGCCACGGTGGGCACCATCTATGGCTACACCTTC. As protein: CATVGTIYGYTF.

The chain recombines TRBV7-2 with TRBJ2-6; the match to TRBD1 covers 9 bases. CDR3 size: 18 residues. Germline values: CDR1 SGHTA, CDR2 FQGNSA. V gave up 2 bases and J gave up 4 bases; unmatched junction bases: 9. CDR3 DNA sequence: TGTGCCAGCAGCTTATATCGGACAGGGGTCTCCGGGGCCAACGTCCTGACTTTC. Encoded protein: CASSLYRTGVSGANVLTF.

This clone was picked up one time. The sample carries other DNA sequences with the same CDR3. This sequence joins TRBV7-2 and TRBJ1-1, with no clear D. Trimming stripped 3 bases from V and 2 bases from J, with 7 bases between. The CDR3 is 13 amino acids. In germline, CDR1 is SGHTA, CDR2 FQGNSA. The CDR3 nucleotides read TGTGCCAGCAGCTTGGAGAGAAACACTGAAGCTTTCTTT. This codes for CASSLERNTEAFF.

The J gene is TRBJ1-2, the V gene TRBV5-5, with D maybe TRBD1 (5 bases). There are 14 residues in the CDR3. Trimming removed 5 bases from V and 4 bases from J, with 15 bases in between. CDR1 SGHKS and CDR2 YYEKEE come from the germline V gene (reference sequence). CDR3 loop: CASRPIGAVYGYTF. The CDR3 DNA reads TGTGCCAGCAGGCCGATTGGGGCGGTCTATGGCTACACCTTC.

CDR3 protein: CASSRDLGLSNYGYTF. In DNA form, the CDR3 reads TGTGCCAGCTCAAGGGACTTGGGGCTTTCTAACTATGGCTACACCTTC. The rearrangement links TRBV18 to TRBJ1-2; maybe TRBD1 (5 bases). There are 16 residues in the CDR3. V lost 5 bases to trimming and J lost 0 bases, with 16 bases between them. Germline CDR1 KGHSH, CDR2 LQKENI.

Note on this clone: Other DNA sequences in the same sample also yield this CDR3. The rearrangement links TRBV30 to TRBJ2-3; D remains ambiguous. The germline CDR1 and CDR2 sequences are GTSNPN and SVGIG (reference sequence). CDR3 size: 11 residues. The V end was cut by 5 bases, the J end by 1 base, with 4 bases between. The CDR3 DNA is TGTGCCTGGGGGGGCACAGATACGCAGTATTTT. Translated: CAWGGTDTQYF.

This clone was recorded only once. V gene TRBV5-1 combines with J gene TRBJ2-2; 8 bases are shared with TRBD1. Trimming took 4 bases from V and 5 from J; bases not matched to a gene: 7. Germline V gives CDR1 SGHRS, CDR2 YFSETQ. The CDR3 contains 15 residues. The CDR3 nucleotides read TGCGCCAGCAGCCAGACAGGGGAAGGGACCGGGGAGCTGTTTTTT. This translates into CASSQTGEGTGELFF.

The genes are TRBV7-3 and TRBJ2-5; perhaps D is TRBD1 or TRBD2 (5 bases each). Trimming left V 2 bases short and J 5 bases short, with 9 bases between. Germline assignment: CDR1 SGHTA and CDR2 FQGTGA. The CDR3 runs to 13 residues. CDR3 region: CASSLSREETQYF. The CDR3 DNA is TGTGCCAGCAGCTTATCCAGGGAGGAGACCCAGTACTTC.

The gene calls are TRBV6-5 and TRBJ2-7; the D gene is possibly TRBD1 (6 bases). Trimming took off 5 bases at V and 1 base at J, with 15 bases between the two ends. This CDR3 contains 15 residues. Germline V lookup: CDR1 MNHEY, CDR2 SVGAGI. The CDR3 reads CASSKTGSRSYEQYF. CDR3 sequence (DNA): TGTGCCAGCAGTAAAACAGGGTCCCGATCCTACGAGCAGTACTTC.

V usage is TRBV6-5 and J usage is TRBJ2-7, with D unclear. CDR1 MNHEY and CDR2 SVGAGI come from the germline V gene. Between the trimmed V and J ends, which lost 7 bases and 10 bases, there was a span of 20 bases. There are 13 residues in the CDR3. As DNA, the CDR3 is TGTGCCAGCAATCCCTCCCCGCAACCGTCACAGTACTTC. Its translation is CASNPSPQPSQYF.

The V and J genes are TRBV12-1 and TRBJ1-5; TRBD1 is the table's D call, not checked against the DNA. TRBV12-1 is marked as a pseudogene. The CDR3 spans 21 residues. CDR3 sequence reads: CASSSVGPLTGPPLGNQPQHF. CDR3 coding DNA: TGTGCCAGCAGCTCTGTGGGGCCCCTGACAGGGCCCCCGCTGGGCAATCAGCCCCAGCATTTT.

This clone was found once. This chain links TRBV29-1 with TRBJ2-5; 8 bases align to TRBD1. Trimming cost V 6 bases and J 5 bases; bases outside gene matches: 5. Germline-derived CDR1 and CDR2 are SQVTM and ANQGSEA. The CDR3 totals 12 residues. The CDR3 DNA follows: TGCAGCGTAGACAGGGGAGTGGAGACCCAGTACTTC. Its translation is CSVDRGVETQYF.

This chain links TRBV5-4 with TRBJ2-7; D not certain. Looked up from germline, CDR1 is SGHNT and CDR2 is YYREEE (reference sequence). Trimming removed 1 base at V and 4 bases at J, with 6 bases between. The CDR3 covers 12 residues. The CDR3 nucleotides are TGTGCCAGCAGCTTGTCCCTATACGAGCAGTACTTC. It translates to CASSLSLYEQYF. Filled out from reference TRBV5-4 and TRBJ2-7, the complete variable domain reads ETGVTQSPTHLIKTRGQQVTLRCSSQSGHNTVSWYQQALGQGPQFIFQYYREEENGRGNFPPRFSGLQFPNYSSELNVNALELDDSALYLCASSLSLYEQYFGPGTRLTVT.